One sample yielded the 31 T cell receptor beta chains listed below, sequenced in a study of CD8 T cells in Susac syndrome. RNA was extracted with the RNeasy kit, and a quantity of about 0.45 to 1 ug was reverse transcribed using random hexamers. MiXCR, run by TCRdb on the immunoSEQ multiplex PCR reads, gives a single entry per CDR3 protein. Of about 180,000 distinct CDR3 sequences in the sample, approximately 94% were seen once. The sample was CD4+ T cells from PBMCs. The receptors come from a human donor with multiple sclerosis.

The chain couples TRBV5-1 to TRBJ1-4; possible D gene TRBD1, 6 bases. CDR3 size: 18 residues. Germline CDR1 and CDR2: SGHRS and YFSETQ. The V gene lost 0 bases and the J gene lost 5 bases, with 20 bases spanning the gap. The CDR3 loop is CASSLGQVPIGPNEKLFF. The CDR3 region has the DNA TGCGCCAGCAGCTTGGGACAGGTCCCAATTGGGCCAAATGAAAAACTGTTTTTT. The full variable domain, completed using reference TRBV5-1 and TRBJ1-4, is KAGVTQTPRYLIKTRGQQVTLSCSPISGHRSVSWYQQTPGQGLQFLFEYFSETQRNKGNFPGRFSGRQFSNSRSEMNVSTLELGDSALYLCASSLGQVPIGPNEKLFFGSGTQLSVL.

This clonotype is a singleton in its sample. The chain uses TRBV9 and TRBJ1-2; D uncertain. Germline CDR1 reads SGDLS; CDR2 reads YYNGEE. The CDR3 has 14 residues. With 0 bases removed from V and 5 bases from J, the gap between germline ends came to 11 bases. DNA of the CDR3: TGTGCCAGCAGCGTAGGAAAAGGAGAGTATGGCTACACCTTC. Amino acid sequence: CASSVGKGEYGYTF.

CDR3 loop: CASSRRGRGGEQYF. DNA for the CDR3: TGTGCCAGCAGCAGGCGAGGAAGAGGTGGCGAGCAGTACTTC. This chain joins TRBV3-1 and TRBJ2-7; D is unresolved. Looked up from germline, CDR1 is LGHDT and CDR2 is YNNKEL (reference sequence). With 5 bases removed from V and 6 bases from J, the gap between germline ends came to 17 bases. This CDR3 comprises 14 residues.

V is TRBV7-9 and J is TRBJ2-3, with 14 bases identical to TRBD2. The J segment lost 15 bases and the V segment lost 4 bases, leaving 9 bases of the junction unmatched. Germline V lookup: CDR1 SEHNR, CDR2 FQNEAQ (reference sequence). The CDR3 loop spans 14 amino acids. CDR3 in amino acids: CASSSGLAGGKDYF. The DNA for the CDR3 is TGTGCCAGCAGCTCCGGACTAGCGGGGGGCAAGGATTATTTT. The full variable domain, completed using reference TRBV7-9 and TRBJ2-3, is DTGVSQNPRHKITKRGQNVTFRCDPISEHNRLYWYRQTLGQGPEFLTYFQNEAQLEKSRLLSDRFSAERPKGSFSTLEIQRTEQGDSAMYLCASSSGLAGGKDYFGPGTRLTVL.

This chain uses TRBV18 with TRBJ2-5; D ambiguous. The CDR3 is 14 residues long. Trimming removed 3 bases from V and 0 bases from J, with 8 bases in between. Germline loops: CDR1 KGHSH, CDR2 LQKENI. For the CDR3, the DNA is TGTGCCAGCTCACCCAGACAAAACCAAGAGACCCAGTACTTC. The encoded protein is CASSPRQNQETQYF.

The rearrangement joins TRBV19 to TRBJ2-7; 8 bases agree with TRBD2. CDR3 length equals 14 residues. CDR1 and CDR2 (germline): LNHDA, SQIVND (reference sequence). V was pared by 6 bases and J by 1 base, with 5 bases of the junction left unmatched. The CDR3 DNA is TGTGCCAGTAGAGGACTAGCCACTTCCTACGAGCAGTACTTC. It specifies CASRGLATSYEQYF.

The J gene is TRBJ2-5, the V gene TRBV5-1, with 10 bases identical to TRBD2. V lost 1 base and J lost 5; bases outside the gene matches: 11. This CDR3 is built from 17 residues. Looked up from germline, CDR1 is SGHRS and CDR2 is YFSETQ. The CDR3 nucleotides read TGCGCCAGCAGCTTGTCGCTAGCGGGAGTATTGGTGGAGACCCAGTACTTC. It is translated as CASSLSLAGVLVETQYF. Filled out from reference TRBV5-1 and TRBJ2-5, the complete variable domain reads KAGVTQTPRYLIKTRGQQVTLSCSPISGHRSVSWYQQTPGQGLQFLFEYFSETQRNKGNFPGRFSGRQFSNSRSEMNVSTLELGDSALYLCASSLSLAGVLVETQYFGPGTRLLVL.

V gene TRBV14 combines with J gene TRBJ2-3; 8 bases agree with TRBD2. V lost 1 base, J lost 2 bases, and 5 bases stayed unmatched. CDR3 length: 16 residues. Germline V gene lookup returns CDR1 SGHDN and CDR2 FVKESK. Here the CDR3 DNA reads TGTGCCAGCAGCCAAGTCGCGGGGGGCTTCACAGATACGCAGTATTTT. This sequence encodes CASSQVAGGFTDTQYF.

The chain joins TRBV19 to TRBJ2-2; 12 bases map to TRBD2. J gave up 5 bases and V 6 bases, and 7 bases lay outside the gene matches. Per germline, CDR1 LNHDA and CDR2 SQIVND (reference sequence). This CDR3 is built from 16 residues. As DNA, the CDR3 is TGTGCCAGTAGCCTAGCGGGGGGGCCGAGGACCGGGGAGCTGTTTTTT. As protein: CASSLAGGPRTGELFF.

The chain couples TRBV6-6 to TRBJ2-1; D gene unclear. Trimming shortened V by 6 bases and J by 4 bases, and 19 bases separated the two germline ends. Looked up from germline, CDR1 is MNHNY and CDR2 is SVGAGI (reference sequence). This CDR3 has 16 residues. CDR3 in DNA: TGTGCCAGCAGCAGCCTATTTGGCAGCTCTTACAATGAGCAGTTCTTC. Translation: CASSSLFGSSYNEQFF.

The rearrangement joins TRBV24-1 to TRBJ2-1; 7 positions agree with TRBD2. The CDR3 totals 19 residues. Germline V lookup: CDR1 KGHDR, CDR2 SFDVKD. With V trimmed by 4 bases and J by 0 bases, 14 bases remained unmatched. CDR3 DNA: TGTGCCACCAGTGACCGGGGGGAGGGTGGGGGTACCTCCTACAATGAGCAGTTCTTC. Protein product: CATSDRGEGGGTSYNEQFF.

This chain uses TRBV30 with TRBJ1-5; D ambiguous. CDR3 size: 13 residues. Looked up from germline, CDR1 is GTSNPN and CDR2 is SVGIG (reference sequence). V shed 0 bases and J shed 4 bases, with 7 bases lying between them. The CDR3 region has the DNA TGTGCCTGGAGTGTAGAACAGAATCAGCCCCAGCATTTT. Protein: CAWSVEQNQPQHF.

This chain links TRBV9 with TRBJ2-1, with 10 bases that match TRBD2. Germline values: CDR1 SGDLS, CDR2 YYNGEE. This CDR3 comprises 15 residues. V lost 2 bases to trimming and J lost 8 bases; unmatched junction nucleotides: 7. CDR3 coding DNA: TGTGCCAGCAGCGTCGGGACTAGCGAGGTCCATGAGCAGTTCTTC. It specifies CASSVGTSEVHEQFF.

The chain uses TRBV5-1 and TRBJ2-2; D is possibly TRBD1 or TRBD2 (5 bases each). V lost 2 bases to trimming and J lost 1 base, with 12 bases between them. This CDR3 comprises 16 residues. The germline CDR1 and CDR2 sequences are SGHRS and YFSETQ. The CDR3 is CASSLLERGNTGELFF. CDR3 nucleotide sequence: TGCGCCAGCAGCTTACTCGAGAGGGGGAACACCGGGGAGCTGTTTTTT.

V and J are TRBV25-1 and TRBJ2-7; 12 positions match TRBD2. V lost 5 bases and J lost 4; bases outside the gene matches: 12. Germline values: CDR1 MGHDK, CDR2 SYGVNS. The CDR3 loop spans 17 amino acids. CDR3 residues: CASSPPVASGRAYEQYF. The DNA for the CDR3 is TGTGCCAGCAGTCCGCCAGTAGCTAGCGGGAGGGCATACGAGCAGTACTTC.

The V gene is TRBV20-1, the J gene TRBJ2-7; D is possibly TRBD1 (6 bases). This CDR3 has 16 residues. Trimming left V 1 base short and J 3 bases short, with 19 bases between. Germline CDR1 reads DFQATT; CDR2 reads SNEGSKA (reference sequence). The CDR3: CSARGGLTGTLYEQYF. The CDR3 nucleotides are TGCAGTGCTAGAGGCGGCCTTACAGGGACACTCTACGAGCAGTACTTC.

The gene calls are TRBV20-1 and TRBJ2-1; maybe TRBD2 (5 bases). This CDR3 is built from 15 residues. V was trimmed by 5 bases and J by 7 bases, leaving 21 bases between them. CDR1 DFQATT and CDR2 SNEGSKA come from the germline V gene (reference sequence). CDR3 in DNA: TGCAGTGCTCCTCCGGGCCCTCTAGCACCTAATGAGCAGTTCTTC. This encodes CSAPPGPLAPNEQFF.

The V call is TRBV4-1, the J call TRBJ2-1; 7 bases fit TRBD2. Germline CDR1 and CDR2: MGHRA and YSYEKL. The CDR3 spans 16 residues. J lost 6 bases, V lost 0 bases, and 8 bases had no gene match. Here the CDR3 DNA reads TGCGCCAGCAGCCAAGAAGGCGGGAGCTCCCTCAATGAGCAGTTCTTC. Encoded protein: CASSQEGGSSLNEQFF.

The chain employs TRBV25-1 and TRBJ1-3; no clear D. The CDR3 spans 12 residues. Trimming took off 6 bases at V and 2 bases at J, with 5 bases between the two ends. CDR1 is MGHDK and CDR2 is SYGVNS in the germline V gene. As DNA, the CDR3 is TGTGCCAGCAGGGGAGCTGGAAACACCATATATTTT. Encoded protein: CASRGAGNTIYF.

The DNA of the CDR3 is TGTGCCAGCAGTGCTTCAAACAGCTATGGCTACACCTTC. This encodes CASSASNSYGYTF. The rearrangement links TRBV6-1 to TRBJ1-2; no reliable D call. CDR3 length: 13 amino acids. Germline CDR1 is MNHNS and CDR2 is SASEGT. Between the trimmed V and J ends, which lost 4 bases and 4 bases, there was a span of 10 bases.

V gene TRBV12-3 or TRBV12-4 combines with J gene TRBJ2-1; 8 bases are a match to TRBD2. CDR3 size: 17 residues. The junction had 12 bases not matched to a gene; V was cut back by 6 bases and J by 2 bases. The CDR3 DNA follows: TGTGCCAGCAGGCGTCTAGCGGGCCTTAGCACCTACAATGAGCAGTTCTTC. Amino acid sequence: CASRRLAGLSTYNEQFF.

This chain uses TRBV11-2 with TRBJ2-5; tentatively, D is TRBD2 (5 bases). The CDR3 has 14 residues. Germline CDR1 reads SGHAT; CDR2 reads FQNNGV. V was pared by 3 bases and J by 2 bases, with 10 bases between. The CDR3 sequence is CASSFQSGQETQYF. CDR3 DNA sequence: TGTGCCAGCAGCTTCCAAAGCGGTCAAGAGACCCAGTACTTC.

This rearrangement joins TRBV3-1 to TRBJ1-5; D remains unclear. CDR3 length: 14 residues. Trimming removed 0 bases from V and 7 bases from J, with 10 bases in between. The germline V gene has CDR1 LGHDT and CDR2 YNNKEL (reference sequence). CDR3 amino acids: CASSQEGYGQPQHF. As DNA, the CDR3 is TGTGCCAGCAGCCAAGAAGGGTATGGCCAGCCCCAGCATTTT.

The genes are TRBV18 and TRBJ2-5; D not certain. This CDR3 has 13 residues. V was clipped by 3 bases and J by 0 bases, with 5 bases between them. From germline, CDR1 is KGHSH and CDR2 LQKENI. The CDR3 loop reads CASSPEYQETQYF. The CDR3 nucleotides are TGTGCCAGCTCACCCGAGTACCAAGAGACCCAGTACTTC. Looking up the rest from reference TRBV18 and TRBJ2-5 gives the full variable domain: NAGVMQNPRHLVRRRGQEARLRCSPMKGHSHVYWYRQLPEEGLKFMVYLQKENIIDESGMPKERFSAEFPKEGPSILRIQQVVRGDSAAYFCASSPEYQETQYFGPGTRLLVL.

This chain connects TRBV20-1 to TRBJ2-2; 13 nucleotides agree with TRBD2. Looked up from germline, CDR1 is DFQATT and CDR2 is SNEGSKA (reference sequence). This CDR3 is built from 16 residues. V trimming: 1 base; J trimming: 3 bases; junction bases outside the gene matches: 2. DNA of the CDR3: TGCAGTGCTAGAGGGACTAGCGGGGGCCACACCGGGGAGCTGTTTTTT. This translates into CSARGTSGGHTGELFF.

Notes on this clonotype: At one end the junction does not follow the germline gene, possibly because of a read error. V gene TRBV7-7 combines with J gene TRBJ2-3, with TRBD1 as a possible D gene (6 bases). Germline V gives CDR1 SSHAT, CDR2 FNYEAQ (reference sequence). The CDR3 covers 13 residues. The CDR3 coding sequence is TGTGCTAGCAGCTTAAACAGGGAAGATACGCAGTATTTT. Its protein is CASSLNREDTQYF.

The CDR3 DNA follows: TGTGCCAGCAGCTTAGCGGGGGGACCAGGGACCCAGTACTTC. Translating it yields CASSLAGGPGTQYF. The J gene is TRBJ2-5, the V gene TRBV13; 7 positions match TRBD2. J lost 7 bases, V lost 1 base, and 6 bases had no gene match. The CDR3 consists of 14 residues. In germline, CDR1 is PRHDT, CDR2 FYEKMQ (reference sequence).

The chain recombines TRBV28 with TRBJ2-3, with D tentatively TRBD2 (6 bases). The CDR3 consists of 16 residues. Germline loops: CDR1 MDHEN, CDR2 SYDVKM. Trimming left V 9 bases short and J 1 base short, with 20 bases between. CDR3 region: CASRGWFWGGTDTQYF. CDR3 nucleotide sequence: TGTGCCAGTCGGGGGTGGTTCTGGGGCGGCACAGATACGCAGTATTTT.

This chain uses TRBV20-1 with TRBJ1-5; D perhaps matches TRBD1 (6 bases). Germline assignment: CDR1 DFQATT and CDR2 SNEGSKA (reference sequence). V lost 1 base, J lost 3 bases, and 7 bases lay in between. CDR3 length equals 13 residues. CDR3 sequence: CSARGQANQPQHF. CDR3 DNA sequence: TGCAGTGCTAGAGGACAGGCCAATCAGCCCCAGCATTTT.

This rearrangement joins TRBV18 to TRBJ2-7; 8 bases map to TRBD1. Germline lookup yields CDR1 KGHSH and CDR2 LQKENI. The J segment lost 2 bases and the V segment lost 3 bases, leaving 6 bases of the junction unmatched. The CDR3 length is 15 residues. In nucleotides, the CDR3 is TGTGCCAGCTCACCCGGACAGGGTTTCACCTACGAGCAGTACTTC. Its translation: CASSPGQGFTYEQYF.

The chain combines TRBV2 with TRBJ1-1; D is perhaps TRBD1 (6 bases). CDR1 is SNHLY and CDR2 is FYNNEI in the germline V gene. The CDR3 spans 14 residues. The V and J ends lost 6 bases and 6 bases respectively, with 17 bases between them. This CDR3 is CASRVHRVSAEAFF. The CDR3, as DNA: TGTGCCAGCAGAGTGCACAGGGTTTCGGCTGAAGCTTTCTTT.